One sample yielded the 9 T cell receptor beta chains listed below, sequenced in a study of shared clonotypes between healthy human individuals. Produced via immunoSEQ multiplex PCR; TCRdb's table is partial and in-frame only. The table has about 2 million clones, just under 95% seen once. Terminally differentiated effector memory CD45RA+ cells were left out of the naive CD8 fraction, which was CD45RO-negative and positively selected for CCR7. Sequenced sample: naive CD8+ T cells sorted from blood. All receptors derive from a man aged 18-30 years in good health.

The chain has TRBV10-3 and TRBJ2-5, with D perhaps TRBD1 (6 bases). The CDR3 totals 16 residues. With 2 bases removed from V and 0 bases from J, the gap between germline ends came to 13 bases. CDR1 is ENHRY and CDR2 is SYGVKD in the germline V gene. The CDR3 is CAISEQTGSYQETQYF. CDR3 nucleotide sequence: TGTGCCATCAGTGAGCAAACAGGGTCTTACCAAGAGACCCAGTACTTC.

CDR3 protein: CASKWEAGGTDTQYF. The CDR3 nucleotides read TGTGCCAGCAAGTGGGAGGCAGGCGGAACAGATACGCAGTATTTT. The J gene is TRBJ2-3, the V gene TRBV6-5; a possible D gene is TRBD2 (6 bases). The length of the CDR3 is 15 residues. Trimming shortened V by 7 bases and J by 3 bases, and 17 bases separated the two germline ends. The germline V gene has CDR1 MNHEY and CDR2 SVGAGI.

The rearrangement links TRBV5-1 to TRBJ1-1, with a possible D match to TRBD1 (5 bases). V was trimmed by 2 bases and J by 8 bases, leaving 10 bases between them. The CDR3 contains 12 residues. CDR1 and CDR2 (germline): SGHRS, YFSETQ. CDR3 in amino acids: CASSFAGAEAFF. In DNA form, the CDR3 reads TGCGCCAGCAGCTTCGCCGGGGCAGAAGCTTTCTTT.

The J gene is TRBJ2-3, the V gene TRBV27, with 11 bases aligning to TRBD2. The CDR3 totals 15 residues. Trimming removed 6 bases from V and 4 bases from J; junction bases left unmatched: 6. Germline V gives CDR1 MNHEY, CDR2 SMNVEV (reference sequence). The CDR3 bases are TGTGCCAGCAGCGGAACACTAGCGGGAGCAGATACGCAGTATTTT. It is translated as CASSGTLAGADTQYF.

V usage is TRBV7-9 and J usage is TRBJ2-7; no reliable D call. The V gene lost 4 bases and the J gene lost 3 bases, with 10 bases spanning the gap. This CDR3 contains 13 residues. Germline V lookup: CDR1 SEHNR, CDR2 FQNEAQ (reference sequence). The CDR3 loop reads CASSSEISYEQYF. CDR3 coding DNA: TGTGCCAGCAGCTCCGAGATAAGCTACGAGCAGTACTTC.

This chain connects TRBV27 to TRBJ2-5, with TRBD2 matching over 14 bases. This CDR3 region has 16 residues. The ends lost 5 bases at V and 2 bases at J; junction bases unmatched: 4. Germline CDR1 is MNHEY and CDR2 is SMNVEV (reference sequence). The CDR3 sequence: CASSPGTSGGQETQYF. The CDR3 region has the DNA TGTGCCAGCAGTCCAGGGACTAGCGGGGGACAAGAGACCCAGTACTTC.

Regarding this clone: Other DNA sequences in this specimen translate into the identical CDR3. This chain joins TRBV4-3 and TRBJ2-7; D not resolved. Per the germline V gene, CDR1 is LGHNA and CDR2 is YSLEER. The CDR3 contains 13 residues. The V end was cut by 0 bases, the J end by 2 bases, with 5 bases between. CDR3 sequence reads: CASSQDRTYEQYF. The CDR3, as DNA: TGCGCCAGCAGCCAAGACAGGACCTACGAGCAGTACTTC.

The V gene is TRBV14, the J gene TRBJ2-1; 10 nucleotides match TRBD2. Germline assignment: CDR1 SGHDN and CDR2 FVKESK. CDR3 size: 16 residues. V was pared by 6 bases and J by 0 bases, with 5 bases of the junction left unmatched. For the CDR3, the DNA is TGTGCCAGCAGTCATCTAGCGGGGGACTCCTACAATGAGCAGTTCTTC. Amino acids: CASSHLAGDSYNEQFF.

Regarding this clone: This same CDR3 is encoded by further DNA sequences in the sample. The chain is built from TRBV9 and TRBJ2-1; a weak D match, TRBD2 (5 bases). V lost 0 bases and J lost 0, with 7 bases in between. This CDR3 spans 15 amino acids. Germline loops: CDR1 SGDLS, CDR2 YYNGEE. CDR3 protein: CASSVGGGSYNEQFF. In nucleotides, the CDR3 is TGTGCCAGCAGCGTAGGCGGAGGCTCCTACAATGAGCAGTTCTTC.